This T cell receptor beta chain was observed in a study of T-cell reconstitution after alpha-beta-depleted transplantation in children. CDR3 length: 15 residues. Germline trimming cut 6 bases from V and 10 bases from J; bases unmatched to any gene: 17. Germline CDR1 and CDR2: SQVTM and ANQGSEA. With respect to this clonotype: A much more abundant neighbour one base away suggests this may be a read error.

Unique molecular identifiers were built into the TCRbeta library. TCRdb independently ran MiXCR on the PCR reads; one entry per CDR3 protein. The repertoire consists of 200,000 or so distinct CDR3 sequences, with 5.5% to 7% occurring once and the leading ten covering about 5%. This sequence was found in a girl under three years old with combined immunodeficiency, due to receive a stem cell transplant. Here the sequenced sample was PBMCs, taken before TCRalphabeta/CD19-depleted stem cell transplant. The genes are TRBV29-1 and TRBJ2-1; 8 nucleotides line up with TRBD1. The chain's CDR3 is CSVVGEDRAIAEQFF. The CDR3 nucleotides read TGCAGCGTGGTAGGGGAGGACAGGGCTATAGCCGAGCAGTTCTTC.